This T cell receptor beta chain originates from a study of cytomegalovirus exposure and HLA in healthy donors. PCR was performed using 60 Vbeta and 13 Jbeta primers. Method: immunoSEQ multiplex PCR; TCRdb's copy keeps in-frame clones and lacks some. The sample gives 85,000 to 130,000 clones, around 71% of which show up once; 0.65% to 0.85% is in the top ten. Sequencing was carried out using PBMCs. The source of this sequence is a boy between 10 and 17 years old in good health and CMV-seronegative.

CDR3: CASIRVANTGELFF. For the CDR3, the DNA is TGTGCCAGCATCCGTGTCGCGAACACCGGGGAGCTGTTTTTT. V and J are TRBV2 and TRBJ2-2, with D unresolved. The CDR3 is 14 residues long. The V gene lost 7 bases and the J gene lost 0 bases, with 9 bases spanning the gap. Germline CDR1 is SNHLY and CDR2 is FYNNEI. The full variable domain, completed using reference TRBV2 and TRBJ2-2, is EPEVTQTPSHQVTQMGQEVILRCVPISNHLYFYWYRQILGQKVEFLVSFYNNEISEKSEIFDDQFSVERPDGSNFTLKIRSTKLEDSAMYFCASIRVANTGELFFGEGSRLTVL.